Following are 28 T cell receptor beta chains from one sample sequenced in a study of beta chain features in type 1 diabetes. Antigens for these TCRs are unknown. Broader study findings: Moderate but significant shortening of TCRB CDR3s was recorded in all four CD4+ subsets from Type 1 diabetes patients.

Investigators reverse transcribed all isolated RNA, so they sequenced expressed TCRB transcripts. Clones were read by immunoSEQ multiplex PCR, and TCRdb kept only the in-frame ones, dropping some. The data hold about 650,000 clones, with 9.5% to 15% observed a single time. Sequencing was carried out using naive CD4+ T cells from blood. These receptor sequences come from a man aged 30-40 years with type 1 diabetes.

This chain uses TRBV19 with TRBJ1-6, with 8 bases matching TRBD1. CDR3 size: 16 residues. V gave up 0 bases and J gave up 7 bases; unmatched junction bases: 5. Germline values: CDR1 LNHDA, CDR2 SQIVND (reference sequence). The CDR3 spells CASSIDYDRGNSPLHF. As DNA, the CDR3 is TGTGCCAGTAGTATAGATTACGACAGGGGCAATTCACCCCTCCACTTT.

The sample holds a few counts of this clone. The DNA for the CDR3 is TGTGCCAGCAGCTTAGTCTCCAGTCACAATGAGCAGTTCTTC. Residues: CASSLVSSHNEQFF. The gene calls are TRBV7-2 and TRBJ2-1, with D hard to call. The CDR3 is made up of 14 amino acids. V was trimmed by 1 base and J by 5 bases, leaving 9 bases between them. CDR1 and CDR2 from the germline V gene are SGHTA and FQGNSA.

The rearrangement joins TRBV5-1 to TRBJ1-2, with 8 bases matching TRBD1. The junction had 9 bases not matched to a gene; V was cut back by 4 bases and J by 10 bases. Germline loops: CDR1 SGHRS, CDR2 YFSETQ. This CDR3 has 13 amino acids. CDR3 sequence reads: CASSGRDRSNYTF. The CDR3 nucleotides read TGCGCCAGCAGCGGCCGGGACAGGAGTAACTACACCTTC.

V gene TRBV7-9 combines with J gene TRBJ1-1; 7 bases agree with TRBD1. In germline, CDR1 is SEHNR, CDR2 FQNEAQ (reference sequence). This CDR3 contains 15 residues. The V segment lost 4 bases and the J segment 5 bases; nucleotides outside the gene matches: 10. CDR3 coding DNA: TGTGCCAGCAGCTCCCCGACAGGGCGGGGAACTGAAGCTTTCTTT. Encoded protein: CASSSPTGRGTEAFF.

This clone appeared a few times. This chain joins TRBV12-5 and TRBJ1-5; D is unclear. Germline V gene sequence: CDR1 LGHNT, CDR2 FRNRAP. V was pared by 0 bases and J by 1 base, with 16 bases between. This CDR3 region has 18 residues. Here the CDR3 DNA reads TGTGCTAGTGGTTTGGTACTTCGGGCAGCCGGGAGCAATCAGCCCCAGCATTTT. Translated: CASGLVLRAAGSNQPQHF.

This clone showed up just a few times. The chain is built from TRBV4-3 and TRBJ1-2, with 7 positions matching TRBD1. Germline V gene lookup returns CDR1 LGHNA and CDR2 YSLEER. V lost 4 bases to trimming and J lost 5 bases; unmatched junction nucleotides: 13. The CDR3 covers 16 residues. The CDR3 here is CASSLRTGDTMYGYTF. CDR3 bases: TGCGCCAGCAGCCTTAGGACAGGCGATACTATGTATGGCTACACCTTC.

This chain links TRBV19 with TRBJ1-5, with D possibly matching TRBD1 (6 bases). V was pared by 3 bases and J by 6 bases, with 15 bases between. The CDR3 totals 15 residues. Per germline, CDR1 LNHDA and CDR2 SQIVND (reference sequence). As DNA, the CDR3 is TGTGCCAGTAGTATCTCGGGGGGCGGACGTCAGCCCCAGCATTTT. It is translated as CASSISGGGRQPQHF.

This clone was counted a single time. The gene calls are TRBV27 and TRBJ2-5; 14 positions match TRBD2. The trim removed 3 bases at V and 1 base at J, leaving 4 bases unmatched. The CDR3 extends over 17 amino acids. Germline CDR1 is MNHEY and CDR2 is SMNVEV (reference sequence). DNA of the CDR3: TGTGCCAGCAGTTTGTCGGGGACTAGCGGGGGCCAAGAGACCCAGTACTTC. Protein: CASSLSGTSGGQETQYF.

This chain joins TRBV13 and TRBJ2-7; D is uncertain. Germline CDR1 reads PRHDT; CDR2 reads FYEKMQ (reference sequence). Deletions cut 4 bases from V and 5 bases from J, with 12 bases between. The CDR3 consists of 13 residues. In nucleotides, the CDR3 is TGTGCCAGCAGCTCGACCACCGTCCACGAGCAGTACTTC. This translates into CASSSTTVHEQYF.

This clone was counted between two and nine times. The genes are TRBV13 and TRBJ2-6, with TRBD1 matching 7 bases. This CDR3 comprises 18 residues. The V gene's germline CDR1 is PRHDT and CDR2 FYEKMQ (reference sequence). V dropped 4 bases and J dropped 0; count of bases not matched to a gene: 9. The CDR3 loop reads CASSSTGESYSGANVLTF. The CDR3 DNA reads TGTGCCAGCAGCTCCACAGGGGAGTCATACTCTGGGGCCAACGTCCTGACTTTC.

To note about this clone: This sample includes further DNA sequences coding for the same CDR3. The CDR3 reads CASSLQGDQPQHF. For the CDR3, the DNA is TGTGCCAGTAGTCTACAGGGAGATCAGCCCCAGCATTTT. The gene calls are TRBV19 and TRBJ1-5, with D possibly being TRBD1 (6 bases). V was trimmed by 5 bases and J by 5 bases, leaving 10 bases between them. This CDR3 has 13 amino acids. The germline CDR1 and CDR2 sequences are LNHDA and SQIVND (reference sequence).

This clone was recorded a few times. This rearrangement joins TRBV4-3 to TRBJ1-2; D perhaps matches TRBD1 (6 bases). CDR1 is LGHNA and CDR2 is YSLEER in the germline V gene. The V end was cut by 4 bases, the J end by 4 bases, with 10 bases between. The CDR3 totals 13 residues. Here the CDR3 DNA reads TGCGCCAGCAGCCCGGACAGCGGCTATGGCTACACCTTC. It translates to CASSPDSGYGYTF.

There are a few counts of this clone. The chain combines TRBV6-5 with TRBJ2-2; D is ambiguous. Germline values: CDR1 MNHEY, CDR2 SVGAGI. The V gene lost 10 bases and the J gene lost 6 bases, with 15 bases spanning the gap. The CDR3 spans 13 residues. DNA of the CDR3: TGTGCCACCGACCACCTCTTCGCCGGGGAGCTGTTTTTT. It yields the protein CATDHLFAGELFF.

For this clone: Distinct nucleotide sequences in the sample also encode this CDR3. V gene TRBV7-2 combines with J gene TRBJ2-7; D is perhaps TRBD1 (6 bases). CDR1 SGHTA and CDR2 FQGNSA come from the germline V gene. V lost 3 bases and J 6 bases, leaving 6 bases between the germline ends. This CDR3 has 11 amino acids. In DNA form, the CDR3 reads TGTGCCAGCAGCTTCAGGGGCGAGCAGTACTTC. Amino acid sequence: CASSFRGEQYF. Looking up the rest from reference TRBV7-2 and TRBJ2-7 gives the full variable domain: GAGVSQSPSNKVTEKGKDVELRCDPISGHTALYWYRQSLGQGLEFLIYFQGNSAPDKSGLPSDRFSAERTGGSVSTLTIQRTQQEDSAVYLCASSFRGEQYFGPGTRLTVT.

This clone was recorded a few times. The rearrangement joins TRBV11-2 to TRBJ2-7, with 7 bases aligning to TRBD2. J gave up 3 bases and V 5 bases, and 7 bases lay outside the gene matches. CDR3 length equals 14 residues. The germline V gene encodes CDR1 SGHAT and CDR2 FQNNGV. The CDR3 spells CASSSRGVVYEQYF. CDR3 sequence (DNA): TGTGCCAGCAGCAGTCGGGGGGTCGTCTACGAGCAGTACTTC.

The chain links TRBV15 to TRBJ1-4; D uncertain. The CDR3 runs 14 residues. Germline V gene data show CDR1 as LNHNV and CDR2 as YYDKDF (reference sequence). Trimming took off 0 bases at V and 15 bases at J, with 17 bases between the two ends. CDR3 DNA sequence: TGTGCCACCAGCAGAGATGAGGTTGGGCCAAGAGTGTTTTTT. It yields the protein CATSRDEVGPRVFF.

The CDR3 nucleotides read TGTGCCTGGAGTGTAACGGGGGGCCCTGGAAACACCATATATTTT. Protein sequence: CAWSVTGGPGNTIYF. This chain links TRBV30 with TRBJ1-3; D might be TRBD1 (6 bases). The V and J ends lost 0 bases and 2 bases respectively, with 11 bases between them. Germline CDR1 is GTSNPN and CDR2 is SVGIG (reference sequence). The CDR3 length is 15 residues.

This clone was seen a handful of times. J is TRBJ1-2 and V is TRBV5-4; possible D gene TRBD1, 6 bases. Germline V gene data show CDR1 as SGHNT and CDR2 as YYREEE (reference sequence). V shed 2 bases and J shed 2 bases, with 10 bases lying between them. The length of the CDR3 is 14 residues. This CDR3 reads CASSLGQNNYGYTF. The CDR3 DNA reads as TGTGCCAGCAGCTTAGGACAGAACAACTATGGCTACACCTTC.

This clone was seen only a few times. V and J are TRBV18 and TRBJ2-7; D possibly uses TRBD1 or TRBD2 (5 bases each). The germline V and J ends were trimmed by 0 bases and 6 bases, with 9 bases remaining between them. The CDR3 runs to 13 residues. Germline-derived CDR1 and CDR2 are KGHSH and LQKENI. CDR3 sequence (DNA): TGTGCCAGCTCACCACCGGTGAGGGGCGAGCAGTACTTC. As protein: CASSPPVRGEQYF. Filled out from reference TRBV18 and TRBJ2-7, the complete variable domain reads NAGVMQNPRHLVRRRGQEARLRCSPMKGHSHVYWYRQLPEEGLKFMVYLQKENIIDESGMPKERFSAEFPKEGPSILRIQQVVRGDSAAYFCASSPPVRGEQYFGPGTRLTVT.

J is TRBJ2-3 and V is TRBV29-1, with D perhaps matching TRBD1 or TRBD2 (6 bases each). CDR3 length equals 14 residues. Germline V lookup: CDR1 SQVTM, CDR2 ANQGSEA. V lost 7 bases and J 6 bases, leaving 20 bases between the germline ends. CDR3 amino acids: CSADGGNGRDTQYF. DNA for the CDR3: TGCAGCGCCGACGGGGGCAATGGTAGGGATACGCAGTATTTT.

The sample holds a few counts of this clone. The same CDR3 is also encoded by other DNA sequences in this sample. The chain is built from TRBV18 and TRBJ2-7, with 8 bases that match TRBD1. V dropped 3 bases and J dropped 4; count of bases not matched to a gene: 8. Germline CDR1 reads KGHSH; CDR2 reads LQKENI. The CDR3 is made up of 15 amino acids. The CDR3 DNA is TGTGCCAGCTCACCCCCCGGACAGGGCCCTTACGAGCAGTACTTC. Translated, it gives CASSPPGQGPYEQYF.

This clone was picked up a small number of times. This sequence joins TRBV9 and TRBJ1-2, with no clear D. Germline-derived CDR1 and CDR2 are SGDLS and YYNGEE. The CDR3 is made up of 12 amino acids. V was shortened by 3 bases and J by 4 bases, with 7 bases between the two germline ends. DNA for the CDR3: TGTGCCAGCAGCGGCTGGAGCTATGGCTACACCTTC. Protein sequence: CASSGWSYGYTF.

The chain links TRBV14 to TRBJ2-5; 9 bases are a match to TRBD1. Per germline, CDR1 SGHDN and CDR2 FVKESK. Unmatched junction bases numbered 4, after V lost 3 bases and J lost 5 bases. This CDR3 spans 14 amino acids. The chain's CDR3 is CASSHRDRVETQYF. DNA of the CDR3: TGTGCCAGCAGCCACCGGGACAGGGTTGAGACCCAGTACTTC.

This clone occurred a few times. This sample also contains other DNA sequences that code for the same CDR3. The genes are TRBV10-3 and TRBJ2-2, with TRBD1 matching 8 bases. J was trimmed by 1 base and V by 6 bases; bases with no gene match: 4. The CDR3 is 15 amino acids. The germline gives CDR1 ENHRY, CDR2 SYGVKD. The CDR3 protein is CAISPGTGNTGELFF. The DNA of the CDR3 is TGTGCCATCAGCCCCGGGACAGGGAACACCGGGGAGCTGTTTTTT.

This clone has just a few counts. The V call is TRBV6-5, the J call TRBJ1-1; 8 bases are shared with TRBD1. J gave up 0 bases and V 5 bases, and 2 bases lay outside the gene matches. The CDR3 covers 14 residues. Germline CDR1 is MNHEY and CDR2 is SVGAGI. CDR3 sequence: CASSPRGLNTEAFF. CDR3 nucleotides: TGTGCCAGCAGTCCCAGGGGGCTGAACACTGAAGCTTTCTTT.

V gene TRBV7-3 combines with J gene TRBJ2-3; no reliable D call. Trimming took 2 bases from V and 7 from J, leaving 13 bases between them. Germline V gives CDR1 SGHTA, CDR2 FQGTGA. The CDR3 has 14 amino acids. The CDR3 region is CASSLAAESNTQYF. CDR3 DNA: TGTGCCAGCAGCTTAGCGGCGGAATCAAATACGCAGTATTTT.

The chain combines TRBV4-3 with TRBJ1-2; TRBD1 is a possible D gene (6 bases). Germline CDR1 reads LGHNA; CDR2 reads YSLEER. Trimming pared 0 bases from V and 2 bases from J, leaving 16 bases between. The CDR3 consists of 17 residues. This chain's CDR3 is CASSQETRGAANYGYTF. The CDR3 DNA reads TGCGCCAGCAGCCAAGAGACCCGGGGGGCAGCCAACTATGGCTACACCTTC.

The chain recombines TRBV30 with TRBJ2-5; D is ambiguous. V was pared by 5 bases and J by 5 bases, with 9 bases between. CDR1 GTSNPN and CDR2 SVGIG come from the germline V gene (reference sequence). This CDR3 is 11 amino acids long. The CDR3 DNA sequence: TGTGCCTGGCTCCCCACGGAGACCCAGTACTTC. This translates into CAWLPTETQYF.